This T cell receptor (beta chain) appears in the sequencing data of a study of metastatic and nonmetastatic thyroid tumors. Across the whole study: Malignant thyroid and benign thyroid patients provided blood and tumor or nodule tissue whose repertoires were compared. Study-level points and caveats: Versus benign nodules, malignant thyroid tumors reportedly had significantly higher TCR beta diversity, in blood and tumor.

Authors' methods: Clinicopathological groups supplied CDR3 differences that were used to build a distant-metastasis classifier for papillary thyroid cancer. From the PCR reads, TCRdb re-called clones with MiXCR. The V and J calls reflect TCRdb's pipeline rather than the authors' work. The sample holds about 38,000 clones; about half are singletons and the top ten take around a quarter. Until they underwent thyroid surgery, no patient had received any treatment. CDR3 size: 14 residues. V gave up 4 bases and J gave up 0 bases, with 10 bases separating them. Germline V lookup: CDR1 KGHSH, CDR2 LQKENI. With regard to this clone: Its specificity is unknown.

The chain employs TRBV18 and TRBJ2-7; D is unresolved. The sequencing sample was made of tumor tissue. The sequence was collected from a male donor with papillary thyroid cancer or a benign thyroid nodule (not recorded which). Some clones in this sample may be carry-over from other donors' samples. The CDR3 sequence is CASSRNSDSYEQYF. The CDR3 region has the DNA TGTGCCAGCTCACGTAACAGCGACTCCTACGAGCAGTACTTC.